Each of the 17 T cell receptor beta chains below was sequenced from the same sample in a study of shared clonotypes between healthy human individuals. The table came from immunoSEQ multiplex PCR; TCRdb's copy has only in-frame clones and leaves some out. The table shows millions of clones, with 85% to 95% occurring only once. Input material: naive CD4+ T cells sorted from blood. Subset here: CD45RA+ positively selected. These receptors came from a man younger than 35 in good health.

The rearrangement uses TRBV9 and TRBJ1-1; D unresolved. In germline, CDR1 is SGDLS, CDR2 YYNGEE. Trimming cost V 0 bases and J 6 bases, with 15 bases left between them. The CDR3 totals 15 residues. This CDR3 reads CASSVEPQAGAEAFF. CDR3 nucleotides: TGTGCCAGCAGCGTAGAACCCCAAGCCGGTGCTGAAGCTTTCTTT.

This clone occurred a few times. The chain joins TRBV6-5 to TRBJ2-7, with TRBD2 matching over 7 bases. V lost 8 bases and J lost 0; bases outside the gene matches: 7. Germline V gene data show CDR1 as MNHEY and CDR2 as SVGAGI. The CDR3 has 14 amino acids. This CDR3 reads CASFGREGSYEQYF. CDR3 nucleotides: TGTGCCAGCTTTGGGAGGGAGGGCTCCTACGAGCAGTACTTC.

The chain uses TRBV2 and TRBJ1-5; D is perhaps TRBD1 (5 bases). CDR1 and CDR2 from the germline V gene are SNHLY and FYNNEI. CDR3 length equals 15 residues. Trimming shortened V by 6 bases and J by 1 base, and 13 bases separated the two germline ends. The DNA for the CDR3 is TGTGCCAGCAGCGGGGACGGTGCGAGCAATCAGCCCCAGCATTTT. It translates to CASSGDGASNQPQHF.

In regard to this clone: Other nucleotide sequences from this sample produce the same CDR3. Written as DNA, the CDR3 is TGTGCCAGCTCACCTGGCAGTCTTTACGAGCAGTACTTC. This codes for CASSPGSLYEQYF. This chain links TRBV18 with TRBJ2-7; D not certain. This CDR3 region has 13 residues. The germline V gene has CDR1 KGHSH and CDR2 LQKENI. V was shortened by 3 bases and J by 4 bases, with 10 bases between the two germline ends.

The rearrangement links TRBV2 to TRBJ1-2, with no clear D. Germline loops: CDR1 SNHLY, CDR2 FYNNEI. With 7 bases removed from V and 4 bases from J, the gap between germline ends came to 13 bases. The CDR3 spans 13 residues. Here the CDR3 reads CASTLREGYGYTF. CDR3 sequence (DNA): TGTGCCAGCACCCTAAGGGAGGGCTATGGCTACACCTTC.

The chain joins TRBV10-1 to TRBJ1-3; D gene uncertain. V lost 0 bases and J lost 0, with 6 bases in between. CDR3 length: 15 residues. Germline CDR1 reads WNHNN; CDR2 reads SYGVQD (reference sequence). CDR3 coding DNA: TGCGCCAGCAGTGAGTCGTGGATCTCTGGAAACACCATATATTTT. Translating gives CASSESWISGNTIYF.

The chain links TRBV28 to TRBJ2-2; the match to TRBD2 covers 7 bases. The CDR3 is 15 amino acids. CDR1 is MDHEN and CDR2 is SYDVKM in the germline V gene. Trimming took 6 bases from V and 7 from J; bases not matched to a gene: 11. CDR3 sequence: CASSVGLVGGGELFF. The CDR3 nucleotides read TGTGCCAGCAGCGTAGGACTAGTAGGAGGCGGGGAGCTGTTTTTT.

The V gene is TRBV13, the J gene TRBJ2-3; D is uncertain. Trimming cost V 5 bases and J 5 bases, with 8 bases left between them. Germline lookup yields CDR1 PRHDT and CDR2 FYEKMQ (reference sequence). The CDR3 is made up of 12 amino acids. The CDR3 nucleotides read TGTGCCAGCAGCAACTTCGAAGATACGCAGTATTTT. It translates to CASSNFEDTQYF.

This clone was observed a single time. Other DNA sequences from this sample encode an identical CDR3 as well. The gene calls are TRBV5-1 and TRBJ2-5; 10 bases are a match to TRBD2. Per the germline V gene, CDR1 is SGHRS and CDR2 is YFSETQ. The J segment lost 2 bases and the V segment lost 4 bases, leaving 2 bases of the junction unmatched. CDR3 size: 14 residues. CDR3 nucleotide sequence: TGCGCCAGCAGCCTGACTAGCGGGCAAGAGACCCAGTACTTC. Translating it yields CASSLTSGQETQYF.

The rearrangement uses TRBV2 and TRBJ2-7, with TRBD2 matching over 7 bases. The germline V gene has CDR1 SNHLY and CDR2 FYNNEI. J was trimmed by 0 bases and V by 7 bases; bases with no gene match: 6. This CDR3 comprises 14 residues. The CDR3 bases are TGTGCCAGCAAGGGGAGCGGGGTCTCCTACGAGCAGTACTTC. Translation gives CASKGSGVSYEQYF.

This chain links TRBV28 with TRBJ2-2; D not certain. Germline-derived CDR1 and CDR2 are MDHEN and SYDVKM. The CDR3 extends over 12 amino acids. V lost 11 bases, J lost 1 base, and 8 bases lay in between. The CDR3 bases are TGTGCCGTAGGGCTGAACACCGGGGAGCTGTTTTTT. The encoded protein is CAVGLNTGELFF.

The rearrangement joins TRBV6-6 to TRBJ1-1; D uncertain. The germline V gene encodes CDR1 MNHNY and CDR2 SVGAGI (reference sequence). Between the trimmed V and J ends, which lost 4 bases and 8 bases, there was a span of 14 bases. The CDR3 is 13 residues long. CDR3 nucleotide sequence: TGTGCCAGCAGTTCCCCGGGCCATATAGAAGCTTTCTTT. Translating gives CASSSPGHIEAFF.

J is TRBJ2-1 and V is TRBV5-1; TRBD1 agrees at 9 bases. The CDR3 spans 15 residues. The germline gives CDR1 SGHRS, CDR2 YFSETQ. V was clipped by 4 bases and J by 6 bases; unmatched bases: 8. The CDR3 coding sequence is TGCGCCAGCAGCGGGCGGGACAGGGTCACCAATGAGCAGTTCTTC. Translation: CASSGRDRVTNEQFF. Using reference TRBV5-1 and TRBJ2-1 for the parts outside the CDR3, the full variable domain is KAGVTQTPRYLIKTRGQQVTLSCSPISGHRSVSWYQQTPGQGLQFLFEYFSETQRNKGNFPGRFSGRQFSNSRSEMNVSTLELGDSALYLCASSGRDRVTNEQFFGPGTRLTVL.

A single count supports this clone. The genes are TRBV27 and TRBJ2-7; no reliable D call. V was shortened by 0 bases and J by 1 base, with 10 bases between the two germline ends. CDR1 and CDR2 from the germline V gene are MNHEY and SMNVEV (reference sequence). The CDR3 contains 15 residues. CDR3 nucleotides: TGTGCCAGCAGTTTATCGTTCCTCCTATCCTACGAGCAGTACTTC. It codes for CASSLSFLLSYEQYF.

The chain carries TRBV2 and TRBJ2-7; 10 bases are shared with TRBD1. Trimming removed 5 bases from V and 2 bases from J; junction bases left unmatched: 6. The germline gives CDR1 SNHLY, CDR2 FYNNEI. The CDR3 contains 15 residues. CDR3 amino acids: CASSLRTGGTYEQYF. CDR3 sequence (DNA): TGTGCCAGCAGTCTACGGACAGGGGGAACCTACGAGCAGTACTTC.

This clone was seen more than once but under ten times. The chain uses TRBV4-2 and TRBJ1-5; D is ambiguous. Germline CDR1 LGHNA, CDR2 YNFKEQ. The CDR3 consists of 12 residues. The ends were cut back, 3 bases at V and 5 bases at J, with 5 bases in the middle. CDR3 sequence (DNA): TGTGCCAGCAGCCACAACGATCAGCCCCAGCATTTT. Translation: CASSHNDQPQHF.

J is TRBJ2-5 and V is TRBV10-3; D tentatively reads TRBD1 or TRBD2 (5 bases each). V was shortened by 0 bases and J by 1 base, with 12 bases between the two germline ends. Germline-derived CDR1 and CDR2 are ENHRY and SYGVKD. This CDR3 comprises 16 residues. CDR3 nucleotide sequence: TGTGCCATCAGTGAGTCGAGGCAGGGACGCCAAGAGACCCAGTACTTC. As protein: CAISESRQGRQETQYF.